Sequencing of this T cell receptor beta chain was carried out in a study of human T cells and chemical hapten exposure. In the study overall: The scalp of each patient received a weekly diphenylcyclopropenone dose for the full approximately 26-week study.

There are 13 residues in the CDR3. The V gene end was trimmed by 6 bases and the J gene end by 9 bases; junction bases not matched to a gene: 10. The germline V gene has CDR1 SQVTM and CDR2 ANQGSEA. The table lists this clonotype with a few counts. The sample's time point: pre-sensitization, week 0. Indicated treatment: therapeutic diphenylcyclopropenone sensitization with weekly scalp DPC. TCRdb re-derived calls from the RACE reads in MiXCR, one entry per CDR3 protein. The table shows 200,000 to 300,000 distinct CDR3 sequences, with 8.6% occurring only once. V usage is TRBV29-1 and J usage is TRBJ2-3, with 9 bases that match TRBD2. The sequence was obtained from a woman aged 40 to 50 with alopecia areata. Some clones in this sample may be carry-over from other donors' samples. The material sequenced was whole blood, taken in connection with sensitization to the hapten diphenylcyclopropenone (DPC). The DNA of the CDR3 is TGCAGCGTCAATAGCGGGAGAGGTTGGACGCAGTATTTT. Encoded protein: CSVNSGRGWTQYF.